The 24 T cell receptor beta chains given below trace back to one sample, sequenced in a study of blood T cell repertoires in COVID-19. This table comes from immunoSEQ multiplex PCR, and its TCRdb copy is limited to in-frame clones, with some not included. The repertoire holds about 180,000 clones, with 88% as singletons. Specimen: peripheral blood. Every receptor here comes from a woman aged 25 to 39 with acute or convalescent COVID-19.

DNA of the CDR3: TGTGCCAGCAGCTTTCACGGTGGTATATACGGCTACACCTTC. Translation: CASSFHGGIYGYTF. The rearrangement uses TRBV5-4 and TRBJ1-2; D remains ambiguous. The CDR3 has 14 amino acids. Trimming took off 2 bases at V and 8 bases at J, with 16 bases between the two ends. Germline V gene sequence: CDR1 SGHNT, CDR2 YYREEE (reference sequence).

V and J are TRBV5-1 and TRBJ2-3, with D tentatively TRBD1 (5 bases). V was trimmed by 3 bases and J by 4 bases, leaving 9 bases between them. Germline CDR1 is SGHRS and CDR2 is YFSETQ. The CDR3 is 13 amino acids. CDR3 sequence (DNA): TGCGCCAGCAGCTCTCAGGGTCCAGATACGCAGTATTTT. Its protein is CASSSQGPDTQYF.

This chain joins TRBV5-1 and TRBJ2-2; tentative D call: TRBD1 (5 bases). The CDR3 is 11 residues long. V was cut by 6 bases and J by 5 bases, with 5 bases left in between. Germline V CDR1 and CDR2: SGHRS, YFSETQ. The CDR3 loop reads CASTGTGELFF. The CDR3 bases are TGCGCCAGCACAGGGACCGGGGAGCTGTTTTTT.

This CDR3 reads CASSEGLSGGYEQYF. DNA for the CDR3: TGTGCCAGCAGCGAAGGGTTATCGGGGGGGTACGAGCAGTACTTC. This chain connects TRBV25-1 to TRBJ2-7, with TRBD2 matching over 8 bases. The CDR3 extends over 15 amino acids. The germline gives CDR1 MGHDK, CDR2 SYGVNS. J was trimmed by 4 bases and V by 6 bases; bases with no gene match: 11.

The chain combines TRBV7-8 with TRBJ1-2; a weak D match, TRBD1 (5 bases). Germline assignment: CDR1 SGHVS and CDR2 FQNEAQ. The CDR3 has 12 residues. The V gene lost 0 bases and the J gene lost 14 bases, with 13 bases spanning the gap. This chain's CDR3 is CASSLALQAFTF. The CDR3 bases are TGTGCCAGCAGCTTAGCACTACAGGCTTTTACCTTC.

The rearrangement joins TRBV5-1 to TRBJ1-2, with TRBD1 matching 8 bases. The CDR3 has 16 amino acids. The junction had 15 bases not matched to a gene; V was cut back by 4 bases and J by 7 bases. The germline gives CDR1 SGHRS, CDR2 YFSETQ. CDR3 sequence reads: CASSPGTGNEPIGYTF. The DNA for the CDR3 is TGCGCCAGCAGCCCCGGGACAGGCAACGAACCTATTGGCTACACCTTC.

V and J are TRBV2 and TRBJ1-2, with D possibly matching TRBD1 (6 bases). The germline V gene encodes CDR1 SNHLY and CDR2 FYNNEI. V dropped 8 bases and J dropped 2 bases, with 12 bases sitting between them. CDR3 length: 13 residues. The CDR3 sequence is CASGYRANYGYTF. CDR3 bases: TGTGCCAGCGGATACAGGGCGAACTATGGCTACACCTTC.

This clone has a handful of counts. The chain has TRBV12-3 or TRBV12-4 and TRBJ2-5, with D possibly being TRBD2 (6 bases). The CDR3 spans 13 residues. Trimming stripped 5 bases from V and 5 bases from J, with 12 bases between. In nucleotides, the CDR3 is TGTGCCAGCAGTAATGGACTATTTGAGACCCAGTACTTC. As protein: CASSNGLFETQYF.

The V gene is TRBV6-5, the J gene TRBJ1-1; D is undetermined. The CDR3 is 13 amino acids. Between the trimmed V and J ends, which lost 8 bases and 0 bases, there was a span of 10 bases. CDR1 MNHEY and CDR2 SVGAGI come from the germline V gene. The CDR3 here is CASSRFLNTEAFF. The CDR3 coding sequence is TGTGCCAGCTCGCGATTTTTGAACACTGAAGCTTTCTTT.

The chain has TRBV3-1 (or the pseudogene TRBV3-2) and TRBJ2-7; a possible D gene is TRBD1 (5 bases). Germline assignment: CDR1 LGHDT and CDR2 YNNKEL (reference sequence). The ends were cut back, 1 base at V and 3 bases at J, with 13 bases in the middle. This CDR3 has 15 residues. CDR3 loop: CASSQAPLGLYEQYF. The CDR3 nucleotides read TGTGCCAGCAGCCAAGCACCTCTGGGGCTCTACGAGCAGTACTTC.

This clone was found once. This chain uses TRBV6-2 or TRBV6-3 with TRBJ2-7, with D maybe TRBD2 (6 bases). There are 12 residues in the CDR3. V dropped 3 bases and J dropped 6 bases, with 9 bases sitting between them. Per germline, CDR1 MNHEY and CDR2 SVGEGT. Here the CDR3 DNA reads TGTGCCAGCAGTTATGGCGGGACCGAGCAGTACTTC. Translating it yields CASSYGGTEQYF.

The chain is built from TRBV27 and TRBJ2-2; the D is unclear. Germline assignment: CDR1 MNHEY and CDR2 SMNVEV (reference sequence). V was trimmed by 2 bases and J by 0 bases, leaving 7 bases between them. This CDR3 is 15 amino acids long. In DNA, the CDR3 is TGTGCCAGCAGTTTACGTAGAGCGAACACCGGGGAGCTGTTTTTT. Amino acids: CASSLRRANTGELFF.

This chain uses TRBV27 with TRBJ1-2; D gene ambiguous. The ends were cut back, 4 bases at V and 10 bases at J, with 4 bases in the middle. Germline assignment: CDR1 MNHEY and CDR2 SMNVEV (reference sequence). CDR3 length: 9 amino acids. DNA of the CDR3: TGTGCCAGCAGTTCCTCCTACACCTTC. Its protein product is CASSSSYTF.

The CDR3 here is CSVVGALQGNRVGKNTEAFF. As DNA, the CDR3 is TGCAGCGTTGTAGGGGCTTTACAGGGGAACCGGGTCGGAAAAAACACTGAAGCTTTCTTT. The chain has TRBV29-1 and TRBJ1-1; 7 positions match TRBD1. The J segment lost 2 bases and the V segment lost 4 bases, leaving 25 bases of the junction unmatched. Looked up from germline, CDR1 is SQVTM and CDR2 is ANQGSEA. The CDR3 loop spans 20 amino acids.

The V and J genes are TRBV10-3 and TRBJ1-4, with D maybe TRBD1 (5 bases). Trimming removed 0 bases at V and 2 bases at J, with 7 bases between. Germline V gene sequence: CDR1 ENHRY, CDR2 SYGVKD. This CDR3 region has 15 residues. The CDR3 spells CAISESRGTNEKLFF. CDR3 nucleotide sequence: TGTGCCATCAGTGAGTCGCGGGGGACTAATGAAAAACTGTTTTTT.

The chain is built from TRBV5-4 and TRBJ2-1; 10 bases map to TRBD2. CDR1 is SGHNT, CDR2 YYREEE, per germline (reference sequence). CDR3 length: 16 amino acids. Trimming cost V 4 bases and J 4 bases; bases outside gene matches: 8. This chain's CDR3 is CASSAQRTSGYNEQFF. The CDR3 region has the DNA TGTGCCAGCAGCGCCCAACGGACTAGCGGATACAATGAGCAGTTCTTC.

CDR3 nucleotide sequence: TGCGCCAGCAGCCCACAGACATCCCGACAAGATACGCAGTATTTT. Translation: CASSPQTSRQDTQYF. J is TRBJ2-3 and V is TRBV5-1, with unresolved D. The CDR3 loop spans 15 amino acids. Between the trimmed V and J ends, which lost 4 bases and 5 bases, there was a span of 17 bases. Germline V gene lookup returns CDR1 SGHRS and CDR2 YFSETQ.

The genes are TRBV27 and TRBJ2-7; maybe TRBD2 (5 bases). The CDR3 has 15 amino acids. The V end was cut by 7 bases, the J end by 4 bases, with 20 bases between. CDR1 is MNHEY, CDR2 SMNVEV, per germline (reference sequence). For the CDR3, the DNA is TGTGCCAGCACGGGGAACCGACGTACGGGATACGAGCAGTACTTC. It translates to CASTGNRRTGYEQYF.

This clone was observed a single time. The chain couples TRBV19 to TRBJ2-5; D is undetermined. The CDR3 runs to 12 residues. CDR1 LNHDA and CDR2 SQIVND come from the germline V gene (reference sequence). V lost 9 bases and J lost 4, with 12 bases in between. CDR3 in amino acids: CASSPIGETQYF. The CDR3 region has the DNA TGTGCCAGCTCCCCCATCGGAGAGACCCAGTACTTC.

The chain has TRBV14 and TRBJ1-1; no clear D. Trimming took 1 base from V and 10 from J, leaving 10 bases between them. The CDR3 loop spans 12 amino acids. The germline V gene has CDR1 SGHDN and CDR2 FVKESK. CDR3 sequence: CASSQVGVRAFF. The CDR3 coding sequence is TGTGCCAGCAGCCAAGTGGGCGTGAGAGCTTTCTTT.

There are a few counts of this clone. The chain joins TRBV6-2 or TRBV6-3 to TRBJ2-1, with D maybe TRBD2 (5 bases). Deletions cut 0 bases from V and 7 bases from J, with 16 bases between. The CDR3 is made up of 16 amino acids. The germline gives CDR1 MNHEY, CDR2 SVGEGT. The CDR3 loop is CASSYSTEGLRNEQFF. CDR3 in DNA: TGTGCCAGCAGTTACTCCACTGAGGGTTTGAGGAATGAGCAGTTCTTC.

V usage is TRBV2 and J usage is TRBJ2-3; 8 positions agree with TRBD2. CDR1 SNHLY and CDR2 FYNNEI come from the germline V gene. V lost 0 bases and J lost 14; bases outside the gene matches: 7. The CDR3 consists of 13 residues. CDR3 region: CASSEAKGLGLYF. The CDR3 DNA reads TGTGCCAGCAGTGAAGCGAAGGGACTAGGGCTGTATTTT.

A single count supports this clone. The V call is TRBV30, the J call TRBJ2-7; 8 positions agree with TRBD2. CDR3 length: 14 amino acids. The junction had 9 bases not matched to a gene; V was cut back by 2 bases and J by 6 bases. Germline CDR1 and CDR2: GTSNPN and SVGIG (reference sequence). Written as DNA, the CDR3 is TGTGCCTGGAGTTCCGGGACTAGAGTAGTCGAGCAGTACTTC. Translating it yields CAWSSGTRVVEQYF.

The J gene is TRBJ1-2, the V gene TRBV6-1; 7 bases match TRBD1. The CDR3 contains 14 residues. CDR1 is MNHNS and CDR2 is SASEGT in the germline V gene. J was trimmed by 4 bases and V by 3 bases; bases with no gene match: 5. In DNA, the CDR3 is TGTGCCAGCAGTGACACAGGGGCCTCCTATGGCTACACCTTC. This sequence encodes CASSDTGASYGYTF.